The rows below give T cell receptor beta chains drawn from one sample of a study of blood T cell repertoires in COVID-19. Here immunoSEQ multiplex PCR was the method, and the copy in TCRdb shows in-frame clones only, minus some. The table lists roughly 220,000 clones, less than 90% of them singletons. Sequencing used peripheral blood. The receptors come from a woman aged 55-70 years who had recovered from COVID-19. CDR3s include the opening cysteine and the closing phenylalanine or tryptophan. The D gene is left open where the match is weak. Rows may omit the clone size; those that give it use once, few, many or a size class.

TRBD1	TRBV5-8	TRBJ1-3	.	CASTNTGVGNTIYF	TGTGCCAGCACCAATACAGGGGTGGGAAACACCATATATTTT
.	TRBV11-1	TRBJ1-1	.	CASSQYTEAFF	TGTGCCAGCAGCCAATACACTGAAGCTTTCTTT
.	TRBV6-4	TRBJ1-5	.	CASSVTGNQPQHF	TGTGCCAGCAGTGTAACAGGGAATCAGCCCCAGCATTTT
.	TRBV5-1	TRBJ1-1	.	CASSLEGQLNTEAFF	TGCGCCAGCAGCTTGGAGGGACAACTGAACACTGAAGCTTTCTTT
.	TRBV5-1	TRBJ2-3	.	CASSLPDGAHTQYF	TGCGCCAGCAGCTTGCCCGATGGAGCCCATACGCAGTATTTT
.	TRBV24-1	TRBJ1-2	.	CATSDPDMNYGYTF	TGTGCCACCAGTGACCCTGACATGAACTATGGCTACACCTTC
.	TRBV4-3	TRBJ1-2	.	CASSQVGQLANYGYTF	TGCGCCAGCAGCCAAGTTGGCCAGCTAGCTAACTATGGCTACACCTTC
TRBD1	TRBV6-5	TRBJ1-3	.	CASSSYRGTGNTIYF	TGTGCCAGCAGTTCTTACAGGGGAACTGGAAACACCATATATTTT
.	TRBV24-1	TRBJ2-1	.	CATSDPFRNEQFF	TGTGCCACCAGTGACCCCTTTCGGAATGAGCAGTTCTTC
TRBD1	TRBV15	TRBJ1-1	.	CATSSQDRGVAFF	TGTGCCACCAGCAGTCAGGACAGGGGAGTAGCTTTCTTT
.	TRBV5-5	TRBJ2-6	.	CASSLLQVPSGANVLTF	TGTGCCAGCAGCCTCCTACAGGTTCCCTCTGGGGCCAACGTCCTGACTTTC
TRBD1	TRBV9	TRBJ1-4	.	CASSVGQGVHEKLFF	TGTGCCAGCAGCGTTGGACAGGGGGTACATGAAAAACTGTTTTTT
.	TRBV12-3/TRBV12-4	TRBJ2-7	.	CASRSKLAYEQYF	TGTGCCAGCAGGTCGAAACTTGCCTACGAGCAGTACTTC
TRBD1	TRBV4-1	TRBJ1-1	once	CASSQEDRGGEAFF	TGCGCCAGCAGCCAAGAAGACAGGGGTGGTGAAGCTTTCTTT
TRBD1	TRBV4-1	TRBJ2-7	.	CASRRTGDYEQYF	TGCGCCAGCAGGCGGACAGGGGACTACGAGCAGTACTTC
TRBD2	TRBV7-3	TRBJ2-3	once	CASSLIPSGDGDTQYF	TGTGCCAGCAGCTTAATTCCTAGCGGTGATGGGGATACGCAGTATTTT
.	TRBV19	TRBJ1-3	once	CASAQGGLSGNTIYF	TGTGCCAGTGCCCAGGGAGGGCTGTCTGGAAACACCATATATTTT
.	TRBV12-3/TRBV12-4	TRBJ2-3	.	CASSLGGLDTQYF	TGTGCCAGCAGTTTAGGAGGCTTGGATACGCAGTATTTT
TRBD2	TRBV6-1	TRBJ2-1	.	CASSGLAGDDEQFF	TGTGCCAGCAGTGGACTAGCGGGGGACGATGAGCAGTTCTTC
TRBD1	TRBV6-2/TRBV6-3	TRBJ1-5	.	CASSSDRGGSQPQHF	TGTGCCAGCAGTAGTGACAGGGGAGGGAGTCAGCCCCAGCATTTT
TRBD1	TRBV5-1	TRBJ1-4	.	CASSRQGATNEKLFF	TGCGCCAGCAGCCGACAGGGGGCAACTAATGAAAAACTGTTTTTT
.	TRBV12-5	TRBJ2-1	few	CASGLVRAATIDEQFF	TGTGCTAGTGGCTTGGTGAGGGCAGCAACCATTGATGAGCAGTTCTTC
TRBD2	TRBV5-4	TRBJ2-1	.	CASSLRTSGGNEQFF	TGTGCCAGCAGCTTGAGGACTAGCGGGGGCAATGAGCAGTTCTTC
TRBD1	TRBV7-8	TRBJ1-5	.	CASSRVQGNQPQHF	TGTGCCAGCAGCAGGGTACAGGGGAATCAGCCCCAGCATTTT
TRBD1	TRBV9	TRBJ1-1	.	CASSVGGQGRAFF	TGTGCCAGCAGCGTAGGGGGACAGGGCAGGGCTTTCTTT
.	TRBV11-2	TRBJ2-1	.	CASSLGTGDDSYNEQFF	TGTGCCAGCAGCTTAGGTACGGGGGATGACTCCTACAATGAGCAGTTCTTC
TRBD2	TRBV7-8	TRBJ2-5	once	CASSLLISGGFQETQYF	TGTGCCAGCAGCTTACTCATTAGCGGGGGTTTCCAAGAGACCCAGTACTTC
.	TRBV2	TRBJ1-4	.	CASRGRSEKLFF	TGTGCCAGCAGAGGGAGGAGTGAAAAACTGTTTTTT
TRBD1	TRBV27	TRBJ1-1	.	CASRDTDRGTEAFF	TGTGCCAGCAGAGATACGGACAGGGGGACTGAAGCTTTCTTT
.	TRBV6-6	TRBJ1-6	.	CASSYRGIYNSPLHF	TGTGCCAGCAGTTACCGGGGGATCTATAATTCACCCCTCCACTTT
.	TRBV29-1	TRBJ1-1	.	CSVVGGGLGAFF	TGCAGCGTTGTTGGCGGGGGCCTGGGTGCTTTCTTT
.	TRBV5-1	TRBJ2-7	.	CASSLGGGFSYEQYF	TGCGCCAGCAGCTTGGGTGGGGGGTTCTCCTACGAGCAGTACTTC
.	TRBV15	TRBJ1-5	.	CATSRDRQPQHF	TGTGCCACCAGCAGAGACCGGCAGCCCCAGCATTTT
.	TRBV30	TRBJ2-7	.	CAWTAWTGENSEQYF	TGTGCCTGGACCGCGTGGACGGGGGAAAATTCCGAGCAGTACTTC
.	TRBV5-1	TRBJ2-5	once	CASSSSGLPRDQYF	TGCGCCAGCAGCTCCTCCGGACTACCCCGGGACCAGTACTTC
TRBD1	TRBV4-1	TRBJ2-5	.	CASSHLTGGTETQYF	TGCGCCAGCAGCCACCTGACAGGGGGCACAGAGACCCAGTACTTC